This TCR beta chain emerged from a study of CD8+CD57+ T cells in acquired aplastic anemia. Genomic DNA constituted the template upon which TCR beta VDJ and CDR3 profiling was performed. From the reads, TCRdb called clonotypes with MiXCR, one entry per CDR3 protein. The sample records about 81,000 distinct CDR3 sequences, approximately 46% being singletons. CDR3 length: 15 amino acids. The V gene end was trimmed by 1 base and the J gene end by 0 bases; junction bases not matched to a gene: 3. Germline CDR1 and CDR2: LNHDA and SQIVND (reference sequence). This chain uses TRBV19 with TRBJ2-7; TRBD2 agrees at 7 bases. The sample was sorted CD4+, CD8+, or CD8+CD57+ T cells (not recorded which) from PBMCs. The receptor comes from a human donor in good health, serving as a control. The CDR3 loop reads CASSIGRGSSYEQYF. For the CDR3, the DNA is TGTGCCAGTAGTATAGGGCGGGGGAGCTCCTACGAGCAGTACTTC.